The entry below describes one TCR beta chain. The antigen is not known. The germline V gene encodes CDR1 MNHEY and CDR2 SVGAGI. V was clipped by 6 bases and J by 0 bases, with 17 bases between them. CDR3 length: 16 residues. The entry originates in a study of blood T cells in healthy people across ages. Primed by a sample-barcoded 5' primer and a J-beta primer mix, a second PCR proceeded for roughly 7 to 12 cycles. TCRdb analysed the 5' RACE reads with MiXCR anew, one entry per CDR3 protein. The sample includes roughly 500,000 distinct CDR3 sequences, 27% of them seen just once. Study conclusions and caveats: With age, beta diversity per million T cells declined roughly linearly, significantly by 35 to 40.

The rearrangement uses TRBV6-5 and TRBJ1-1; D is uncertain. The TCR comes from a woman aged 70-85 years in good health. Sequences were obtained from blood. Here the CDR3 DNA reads TGTGCCAGCAGCCGCCTCCTCCGTCACATGAACACTGAAGCTTTCTTT. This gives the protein CASSRLLRHMNTEAFF.